The present T cell receptor (beta chain) was sequenced within a study of blood T cell repertoires in COVID-19 (dated by TCRdb to 2018 to 2020). About the study as a whole: Samples from collaborators originated in the United States, Italy and Spain and spanned both the acute and convalescent phases of COVID-19. A freely available public database, intended as a resource for researchers studying the immune response to SARS-CoV-2, is where the repertoires were released. The samples were drawn from two sources: the first 160 participants of the ongoing ImmuneRACE study, and about 1,300 subjects contributed by 6 global collaborators. Where HLA class I and class II types were available, the types were taken from metadata supplied by the sample provider, not from assay-based typing. Subjects who had been exposed to COVID-19, were actively infected with it, or had recovered from it provided the deeply sampled blood TCRbeta repertoires that made up the dataset. The prospective study material was composed of cDNA or gDNA derived from T cells, B-cell-depleted T cells, or PBMCs. Sample metadata almost always included a de-identified subject ID, COVID-19 status, age in years and sex.

The collaborating institutions used their own protocols to collect whole blood in K2EDTA tubes. For TCRbeta analysis, collaborator samples were shipped as frozen whole blood, as isolated PBMCs, or as DNA extracted from either sample type. The immunoSEQ Assay, a bias-controlled multiplex PCR, was used to amplify TCRbeta CDR3 regions from genomic DNA. Regarding the original processing steps: Within the assay, amplification of reference gene primers was used to estimate how many nucleated cells each sample contained. Sequence reads were collapsed and filtered to measure the absolute abundance of every unique TCRbeta CDR3 rearrangement. For each sample, productive Simpson clonality was calculated as the square root of Simpson's diversity index across productive rearrangements. TCRdb holds this immuneACCESS table with in-frame rearrangements only. Some clones are missing; in checked studies, unresolved V genes explain under half, and the rest has no known cause. The V and J calls and clone size come from that table; D and trimming were worked out from the DNA. The sample table shows under 300,000 clones, and 70% to 85% are seen once. Together, the top ten hold approximately 4% of the sample.

V is reduced by 8 bases and J by 5 bases, leaving a spacing of 18 bases between them. There are 14 amino acids in the CDR3, from cysteine to phenylalanine inclusive. Only CDR3 DNA is held: 42 bases, read in frame from base 1. Taken from the germline V gene, the CDR1 and CDR2 loops are ENHRY and SYGVKD. Broader findings and caveats from the paper: How much clinical and demographic metadata was included differed by source and by participant, and the metadata was provided uncurated.

As for this clone: It lacks a known antigen. Base quality data are lacking; no much larger clone is found one base away.

The chain is made from TRBV10-3 and TRBJ1-1, with TRBD1 perhaps the D gene, on 5 matching bases. The origin of this receptor is a woman between 40 and 50 years old with active or convalescent COVID-19. Material: peripheral blood. In nucleotides, the sequence is TGTGCCATCGGATCCAATGCAGGGCAGACTGAAGCTTTCTTT. Protein translation: CAIGSNAGQTEAFF.